The present T cell receptor beta chain was sequenced within a study of T-cell reconstitution after alpha-beta-depleted transplantation in children. Unique molecular identifiers featured in how the TCRbeta library was prepared. MiXCR was run by TCRdb on the PCR reads, yielding one entry per CDR3 protein. The sample has about 500,000 distinct CDR3 sequences, 32% seen once. This CDR3 contains 15 residues. In germline, CDR1 is SGHTA, CDR2 FQGNSA. Trimming took 3 bases from V and 3 from J, leaving 12 bases between them. This clonotype originated in a human donor who donated a stem cell graft to a child with aplastic anemia. Sample: PBMCs from the stem cell graft donor, taken from the stem cell graft. V is TRBV7-2 and J is TRBJ1-5; no clear D. CDR3 nucleotide sequence: TGTGCCAGCAGCTTCGGACCGGCGTCCAATCAGCCCCAGCATTTT. This encodes CASSFGPASNQPQHF.